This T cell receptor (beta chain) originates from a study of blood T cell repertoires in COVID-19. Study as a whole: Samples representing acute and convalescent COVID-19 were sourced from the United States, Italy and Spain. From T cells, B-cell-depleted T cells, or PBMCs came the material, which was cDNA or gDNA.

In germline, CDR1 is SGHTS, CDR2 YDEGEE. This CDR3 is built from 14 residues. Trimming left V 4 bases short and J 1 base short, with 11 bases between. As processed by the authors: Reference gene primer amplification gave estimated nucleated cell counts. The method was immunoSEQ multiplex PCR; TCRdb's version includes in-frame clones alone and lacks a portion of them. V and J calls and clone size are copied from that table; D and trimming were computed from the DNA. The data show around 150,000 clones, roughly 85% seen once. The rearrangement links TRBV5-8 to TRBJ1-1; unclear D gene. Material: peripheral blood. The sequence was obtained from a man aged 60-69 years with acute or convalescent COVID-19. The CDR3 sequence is CASSPWRANTEAFF. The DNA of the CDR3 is TGTGCCAGCAGCCCCTGGAGGGCGAACACTGAAGCTTTCTTT.